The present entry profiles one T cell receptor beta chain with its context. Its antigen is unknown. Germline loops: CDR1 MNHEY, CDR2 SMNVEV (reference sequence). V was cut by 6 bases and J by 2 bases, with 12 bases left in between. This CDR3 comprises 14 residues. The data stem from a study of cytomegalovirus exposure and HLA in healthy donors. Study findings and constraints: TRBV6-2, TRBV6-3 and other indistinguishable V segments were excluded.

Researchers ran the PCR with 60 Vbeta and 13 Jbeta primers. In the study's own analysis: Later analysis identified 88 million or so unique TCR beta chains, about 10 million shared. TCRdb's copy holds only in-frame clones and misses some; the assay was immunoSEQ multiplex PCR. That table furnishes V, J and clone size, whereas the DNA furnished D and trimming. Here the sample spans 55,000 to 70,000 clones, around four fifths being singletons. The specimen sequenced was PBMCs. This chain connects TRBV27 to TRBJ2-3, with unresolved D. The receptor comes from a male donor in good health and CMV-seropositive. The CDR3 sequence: CASSSAIDTDTQYF. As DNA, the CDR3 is TGTGCCAGCAGCTCCGCGATAGACACAGATACGCAGTATTTT.